The sequence of this T cell receptor (beta chain) was determined in a study of CD8+CD57+ T cells in acquired aplastic anemia (dated by TCRdb to the late 2010s). For the study in its entirety: Extracted DNA from sorted CD4+ and CD8+ cells averaged around 3.3 ug, ranging from about 0.18 to 27.4 ug. CD8+CD57+ expansion was defined as a frequency above the mean frequency observed in healthy subjects. What the study reported, not specific to this receptor: Although roughly 29 CD8+ CDR3 sequences were shared by patients and controls, these sequences appeared highly expressed in patients and within the immunodominant clones of patients. CD8+ Simpson's diversity did not differ significantly between patients and healthy controls (P=0.060).

Sequences SGHTA (CDR1) and FQGNSA (CDR2) are obtained from the germline V gene. V is shortened by 3 bases, J by 2 bases, and the region joining them spans 14 bases. Taken from cysteine to phenylalanine, the CDR3 has 15 residues. Here the CDR3 DNA is all that survives: 45 bases in frame from base 1. Comments on this clonotype: The antigen it binds to is not known. Base qualities are missing; no much larger clone stands one base away.

Expansion of CD8+CD57+ cells had been shown by flow cytometry in the patients chosen for sequencing. Every patient had severe acquired aplastic anemia, diagnosed using the International Study of Aplastic Anemia and Agranulocytosis and Camitta criteria. No patient had received any therapy when blood was sampled. In the study, sorted CD4+ and CD8+ blood T cells from patients with severe aplastic anemia and from healthy subjects underwent deep sequencing of TCR repertoires. Patients were enrolled under clinicaltrials.gov protocols 00001620, 01623167, 00001397, 00071045, 00081523 and 00961064 in the USA. Ficoll-Paque density gradient centrifugation was used to isolate peripheral blood mononuclear cells. CD4+ and CD8+ T cells were sorted by FACS or magnetic beads before DNA extraction. Genomic DNA was used as template for profiling of TCR beta VDJ combinations and CDR3 sequences. An Illumina HiSeq 2000 was the platform used for TCR repertoire sequencing. Regarding the original processing steps: Repertoires were assessed using TRBV/TRBJ rearrangement plots, CDR3 size and DJ length profiles, and Simpson's diversity index. The most abundant DNA sequence in the deep sequencing data was defined as the immunodominant clone. CDR3 amino acid sequences were checked for sharing between subjects and were compared against published repertoires and the VDJdb database. TCRdb reprocessing: public reads trimmed at Q25 with fastp, clones called with MiXCR, in-frame beta chains kept. Entries are consolidated by CDR3 protein sequence, retaining the most common genes and DNA. TCRdb's processing, not the authors', yielded these V and J calls. The sample records around 500,000 distinct CDR3 sequences, 25% to 40% of which are singletons. Together, the top ten hold nearly 0.85% of the sample.

The TCR comes from a human donor with aplastic anemia. The sample taken for sequencing was sorted CD4+, CD8+, or CD8+CD57+ T cells (not recorded which) from PBMCs. Recombination linked TRBV7-2 to TRBJ2-7; TRBD1 could be the D gene, as 6 bases match. For the CDR3, the sequence is CASSFMGQGPYEQYF. The DNA is as follows: TGTGCCAGCAGCTTTATGGGGCAGGGGCCCTACGAGCAGTACTTC.